Listed below are T cell receptor beta chains from one sample, sequenced in a study of blood T cell repertoires in COVID-19. Profiling relied on immunoSEQ multiplex PCR, and the TCRdb table lists in-frame clones only, not all of them. Among 200,000 to 250,000 clones listed, over 80% were seen once. What was sequenced was peripheral blood. Receptors originate from a young man with COVID-19, enrolled during active disease. CDR3s leave out the opening cysteine and the closing phenylalanine or tryptophan.

cdr3_aa: ASSLQGEAF
j_call: TRBJ1-1
v_call: TRBV5-4

cdr3_aa: ASSHAENTEAF
j_call: TRBJ1-1
v_call: TRBV14

cdr3_aa: ASSLLSSVTDTQY
j_call: TRBJ2-3
v_call: TRBV6-5

cdr3_aa: ASSLVFPGTAYEQY
j_call: TRBJ2-7
v_call: TRBV5-5

cdr3_aa: ASSMGQGAAEAF
j_call: TRBJ1-1
v_call: TRBV19

cdr3_aa: ASSSTSTGTF
j_call: TRBJ1-1
v_call: TRBV11-3

cdr3_aa: ASSLRGETQY
j_call: TRBJ2-5
v_call: TRBV12-3/TRBV12-4

cdr3_aa: ASSLVLGRDTEAF
j_call: TRBJ1-1
v_call: TRBV11-2

cdr3_aa: ASSQDLSGTVFNEKLF
j_call: TRBJ1-4
v_call: TRBV4-3

cdr3_aa: ASSHYRGRETGELF
j_call: TRBJ2-2
v_call: TRBV5-6

cdr3_aa: ASSQLVTGSGNTIY
j_call: TRBJ1-3
v_call: TRBV3-1/TRBV3-2

cdr3_aa: SARTDMNTEAF
j_call: TRBJ1-1
v_call: TRBV29-1

cdr3_aa: ASSLAYRERSTEAF
j_call: TRBJ1-1
v_call: TRBV5-8

cdr3_aa: ASSLGGGNTEAF
j_call: TRBJ1-1
v_call: TRBV5-8

cdr3_aa: AWSTGGEETQY
j_call: TRBJ2-5
v_call: TRBV30

cdr3_aa: ASGLEISGNTIY
j_call: TRBJ1-3
v_call: TRBV12-5

cdr3_aa: ASRQGTQPQH
j_call: TRBJ1-5
v_call: TRBV13

cdr3_aa: SVEDETDLEQY
j_call: TRBJ2-7
v_call: TRBV29-1

cdr3_aa: ASSPSTGSSYEQY
j_call: TRBJ2-7
v_call: TRBV18

cdr3_aa: ASSPGTSGHGQETQY
j_call: TRBJ2-5
v_call: TRBV27

cdr3_aa: ASSQELQGAYEQY
j_call: TRBJ2-7
v_call: TRBV4-1

cdr3_aa: ASSPPREPSYEQY
j_call: TRBJ2-7
v_call: TRBV25-1

cdr3_aa: ATSDLGGSADTQY
j_call: TRBJ2-3
v_call: TRBV24-1

cdr3_aa: ASSRDEETQY
j_call: TRBJ2-5
v_call: TRBV11-2

cdr3_aa: ASSLEEGSSYNSPLH
j_call: TRBJ1-6
v_call: TRBV5-4

cdr3_aa: AISVSGQGKNIQY
j_call: TRBJ2-4
v_call: TRBV10-3

cdr3_aa: ASSWQASYEQY
j_call: TRBJ2-7
v_call: TRBV5-5

cdr3_aa: ASSIASGIGDGYT
j_call: TRBJ1-2
v_call: TRBV19

cdr3_aa: ASSLGRGVAEAF
j_call: TRBJ1-1
v_call: TRBV7-9

cdr3_aa: AISEIQQEAF
j_call: TRBJ1-1
v_call: TRBV10-3

cdr3_aa: ASSLDLAGGPGY
j_call: TRBJ2-7
v_call: TRBV11-2